The 25 T cell receptor beta chains below come from one sample, sequenced in a study of T-cell reconstitution after alpha-beta-depleted transplantation in children. Unique molecular identifiers were built into the TCRbeta library. TCRdb recomputed calls from the PCR reads with MiXCR, one row per CDR3 protein. The table lists 200,000 or so distinct CDR3 sequences, roughly 7.1% of them singletons. The input for sequencing was PBMCs, taken before TCRalphabeta/CD19-depleted stem cell transplant. These receptors were collected from a boy younger than 10 with acute lymphoblastic leukemia, due to receive a stem cell transplant.

The table lists this clonotype with many counts. The V call is TRBV6-2 or TRBV6-3, the J call TRBJ2-5; perhaps TRBD1 as D (5 bases). The germline CDR1 and CDR2 sequences are MNHEY and SVGEGT. Trimming removed 7 bases from V and 5 bases from J, with 17 bases in between. The CDR3 is made up of 14 amino acids. CDR3 in DNA: TGTGCCAGCACCAAGGGGTCTTGGGCGGAGACCCAGTACTTC. Translating it yields CASTKGSWAETQYF.

The sample holds many counts of this clonotype. The chain has TRBV5-1 and TRBJ2-7; D might be TRBD2 (6 bases). The CDR3 has 15 amino acids. The ends were cut back, 3 bases at V and 4 bases at J, with 17 bases in the middle. CDR1 and CDR2 (germline): SGHRS, YFSETQ. The chain's CDR3 is CASSSTGTSQYEQYF. The CDR3, as DNA: TGCGCCAGCAGCTCTACCGGGACTTCTCAATACGAGCAGTACTTC.

This CDR3 is CASRPGSYGYTF. Written as DNA, the CDR3 is TGTGCCAGCAGACCAGGGTCTTATGGCTACACCTTC. The chain couples TRBV28 to TRBJ1-2, with D tentatively TRBD1 (5 bases). Germline V CDR1 and CDR2: MDHEN, SYDVKM. The CDR3 spans 12 residues. V was pared by 6 bases and J by 5 bases, with 10 bases between.

The chain joins TRBV5-5 to TRBJ2-7; 7 nucleotides agree with TRBD2. This CDR3 comprises 15 residues. V was pared by 5 bases and J by 6 bases, with 14 bases of the junction left unmatched. In germline, CDR1 is SGHKS, CDR2 YYEKEE (reference sequence). The CDR3 sequence: CASRKRAGGSFEQYF. CDR3 nucleotide sequence: TGTGCCAGCAGAAAGAGAGCCGGGGGGAGCTTCGAGCAGTACTTC.

This rearrangement joins TRBV2 to TRBJ2-2, with 8 bases lining up with TRBD1. Trimming cost V 4 bases and J 3 bases; bases outside gene matches: 7. This CDR3 region has 16 residues. Germline-derived CDR1 and CDR2 are SNHLY and FYNNEI. The CDR3 reads CASSGSRGPDTGELFF. In DNA form, the CDR3 reads TGTGCCAGCAGTGGGAGCAGGGGGCCCGACACCGGGGAGCTGTTTTTT.

In this sample, this clonotype turned up many times. The chain has TRBV5-1 and TRBJ2-1, with 10 bases identical to TRBD1. The germline V gene has CDR1 SGHRS and CDR2 YFSETQ. The junction had 2 bases not matched to a gene; V was cut back by 4 bases and J by 7 bases. There are 13 residues in the CDR3. CDR3 DNA: TGCGCCAGCAGCCCGGGACAGGGGAATGAGCAGTTCTTC. Its protein product is CASSPGQGNEQFF.

This clonotype was seen many times. The rearrangement links TRBV5-1 to TRBJ2-7, with 10 bases fitting TRBD1. The germline gives CDR1 SGHRS, CDR2 YFSETQ. The CDR3 covers 16 residues. Trimming removed 4 bases from V and 1 base from J; junction bases left unmatched: 8. This CDR3 reads CASSPGTGVGSYEQYF. As DNA, the CDR3 is TGCGCCAGCAGCCCCGGGACAGGGGTTGGGTCCTACGAGCAGTACTTC.

This clonotype appeared many times. The rearrangement uses TRBV20-1 and TRBJ2-3, with D hard to call. V was shortened by 5 bases and J by 0 bases, with 6 bases between the two germline ends. The CDR3 has 12 residues. Germline-derived CDR1 and CDR2 are DFQATT and SNEGSKA (reference sequence). CDR3 sequence (DNA): TGCAGTGCTGGGCCAAGCACAGATACGCAGTATTTT. Protein: CSAGPSTDTQYF.

This clonotype has a handful of counts. This rearrangement joins TRBV10-3 to TRBJ1-6, with a weak D call TRBD1 (5 bases). The CDR3 is 14 residues long. Trimming shortened V by 3 bases and J by 5 bases, and 8 bases separated the two germline ends. CDR1 ENHRY and CDR2 SYGVKD come from the germline V gene. The CDR3 nucleotides read TGTGCCATCAGTGATGCCAGGGATAATTCACCCCTCCACTTT. Protein product: CAISDARDNSPLHF.

This chain uses TRBV28 with TRBJ2-5, with 8 bases that match TRBD2. The germline V gene encodes CDR1 MDHEN and CDR2 SYDVKM. With 5 bases clipped from V and 3 bases from J, the junction kept 8 bases outside the gene matches. The CDR3 sequence is 15 residues long. As DNA, the CDR3 is TGTGCCAGCAGTACTCGCCCGGGGGGGAAAGAGACCCAGTACTTC. Amino acid sequence: CASSTRPGGKETQYF. Filled out from reference TRBV28 and TRBJ2-5, the complete variable domain reads DVKVTQSSRYLVKRTGEKVFLECVQDMDHENMFWYRQDPGLGLRLIYFSYDVKMKEKGDIPEGYSVSREKKERFSLILESASTNQTSMYLCASSTRPGGKETQYFGPGTRLLVL.

This clonotype was counted many times. The chain has TRBV27 and TRBJ1-2; D remains ambiguous. V was shortened by 4 bases and J by 6 bases, with 9 bases between the two germline ends. Germline-derived CDR1 and CDR2 are MNHEY and SMNVEV (reference sequence). The CDR3 consists of 12 residues. For the CDR3, the DNA is TGTGCCAGCAGTTCCGGGGTGGATGGCTACACCTTC. It yields the protein CASSSGVDGYTF.

In its sample, this clonotype was seen many times. This chain connects TRBV29-1 to TRBJ1-1; D may be TRBD1 (6 bases). Trimming shortened V by 4 bases and J by 10 bases, and 13 bases separated the two germline ends. Germline V gives CDR1 SQVTM, CDR2 ANQGSEA. The CDR3 has 11 residues. The DNA of the CDR3 is TGCAGCGTTGTGGGGGGCCCTGGAGCTTTCTTT. Residues: CSVVGGPGAFF.

Turning to this clonotype: The CDR3 ends on some other residue instead of the conserved phenylalanine or tryptophan, so this is likely a read error. The rearrangement joins TRBV6-1 to TRBJ1-6, with a possible D match to TRBD1 (5 bases). The germline gives CDR1 MNHNS, CDR2 SASEGT. V lost 6 bases, J lost 3 bases, and 15 bases lay in between. This CDR3 spans 16 amino acids. The DNA for the CDR3 is TGTGCCAGCAGGTGGGGGGACGGCAGCTATAATTCACCCCTCCACTAT. Encoded protein: CASRWGDGSYNSPLHY.

This clonotype came up many times. Here the CDR3 reads CASSYGGGDQPQHF. The CDR3 region has the DNA TGTGCCAGCAGTTACGGAGGGGGGGATCAGCCCCAGCATTTT. The rearrangement uses TRBV6-5 and TRBJ1-5, with D possibly matching TRBD1 (6 bases). This CDR3 comprises 14 residues. CDR1 MNHEY and CDR2 SVGAGI come from the germline V gene. V lost 2 bases and J 5 bases, leaving 10 bases between the germline ends.

There are many counts of this clonotype. In DNA, the CDR3 is TGCAGCGTTGATAGGGGGGTCGGGGGGAATCGGCGTCGATACAATGAGCAGTTCTTC. It specifies CSVDRGVGGNRRRYNEQFF. This chain links TRBV29-1 with TRBJ2-1; tentative D call: TRBD2 (7 bases). Trimming pared 3 bases from V and 4 bases from J, leaving 28 bases between. The CDR3 runs 19 residues. CDR1 and CDR2 from the germline V gene are SQVTM and ANQGSEA.

A few counts support this clonotype. This rearrangement joins TRBV11-2 to TRBJ2-3; 9 bases fit TRBD1. This CDR3 contains 19 residues. The ends lost 5 bases at V and 1 base at J; junction bases unmatched: 16. Germline V gene lookup returns CDR1 SGHAT and CDR2 FQNNGV. The CDR3 region is CASSLPGQGLRVGTDTQYF. The CDR3 DNA sequence: TGTGCCAGCAGCCTTCCAGGACAGGGGCTACGGGTGGGCACAGATACGCAGTATTTT.

This clonotype was detected many times. CDR3 amino acids: CASSLPINWVSGANVLTF. The DNA for the CDR3 is TGTGCCAGCAGTCTCCCGATTAATTGGGTATCCGGGGCCAACGTCCTGACTTTC. The chain couples TRBV12-3 or TRBV12-4 to TRBJ2-6; D is unclear. Between the trimmed V and J ends, which lost 5 bases and 4 bases, there was a span of 21 bases. The CDR3 runs to 18 residues.

This clonotype was seen ten or more times. This sequence joins TRBV7-3 and TRBJ1-1; D perhaps matches TRBD1 (5 bases). The V gene lost 3 bases and the J gene lost 4 bases, with 12 bases spanning the gap. The CDR3 consists of 14 residues. Germline lookup yields CDR1 SGHTA and CDR2 FQGTGA. The CDR3 bases are TGTGCCAGCAGCTTTGGGGCAGTAAGCACTGAAGCTTTCTTT. Its translation is CASSFGAVSTEAFF.

The chain joins TRBV20-1 to TRBJ2-1; 9 bases are shared with TRBD2. The ends lost 3 bases at V and 7 bases at J; junction bases unmatched: 7. The CDR3 has 14 residues. Germline values: CDR1 DFQATT, CDR2 SNEGSKA (reference sequence). CDR3 region: CSARGTSWENEQFF. DNA for the CDR3: TGCAGTGCTAGGGGGACTAGCTGGGAAAATGAGCAGTTCTTC.

This clonotype came up a few times. The rearrangement joins TRBV28 to TRBJ2-5, with D uncertain. The CDR3 runs to 13 residues. CDR1 MDHEN and CDR2 SYDVKM come from the germline V gene. V dropped 4 bases and J dropped 5 bases, with 11 bases sitting between them. This CDR3 is CASSSQRSETQYF. As DNA, the CDR3 is TGTGCCAGCAGTTCGCAGAGATCGGAGACCCAGTACTTC.

J is TRBJ1-5 and V is TRBV6-5; tentative D call: TRBD1 (6 bases). This CDR3 region has 14 residues. Trimming took 5 bases from V and 3 from J, leaving 11 bases between them. Per the germline V gene, CDR1 is MNHEY and CDR2 is SVGAGI. The CDR3 here is CASSRGGINQPQHF. DNA for the CDR3: TGTGCCAGCAGTAGGGGGGGGATCAATCAGCCCCAGCATTTT.

The sample holds a few counts of this clonotype. The gene calls are TRBV14 and TRBJ1-6; D unclear. Trimming took off 1 base at V and 7 bases at J, with 5 bases between the two ends. Germline V gene data show CDR1 as SGHDN and CDR2 as FVKESK. This CDR3 region has 13 residues. This chain's CDR3 is CASSQAANSPLHF. CDR3 DNA sequence: TGTGCCAGCAGCCAAGCGGCGAATTCACCCCTCCACTTT.

This clonotype was counted many times. The V call is TRBV5-6, the J call TRBJ2-7, with D tentatively TRBD2 (5 bases). Germline V gene data show CDR1 as SGHDT and CDR2 as YYEEEE. This CDR3 is 14 amino acids long. The V end lost 4 bases, the J end lost 3 bases, and 14 bases lay between the germline ends. The CDR3 region has the DNA TGTGCCAGCAGCCTGGGCGGGCAGTACTACGAGCAGTACTTC. This sequence encodes CASSLGGQYYEQYF.

V usage is TRBV28 and J usage is TRBJ1-2; D is ambiguous. The CDR3 totals 14 residues. Germline-derived CDR1 and CDR2 are MDHEN and SYDVKM. The germline V and J ends were trimmed by 1 base and 4 bases, with 10 bases remaining between them. Here the CDR3 DNA reads TGTGCCAGCAGTTTATTATTCCCGAGCTATGGCTACACCTTC. Its translation: CASSLLFPSYGYTF.

The rearrangement joins TRBV4-3 to TRBJ2-7; D gene ambiguous. The CDR3 totals 13 residues. V lost 0 bases to trimming and J lost 5 bases, with 8 bases between them. The germline V gene encodes CDR1 LGHNA and CDR2 YSLEER. This CDR3 reads CASSQDSWDEQYF. The CDR3 nucleotides are TGCGCCAGCAGCCAAGATAGCTGGGACGAGCAGTACTTC.